The clone carrying this T cell receptor (beta chain) is medium-sized. The target antigen is unknown. TCRdb re-derived calls from the 5' RACE reads in MiXCR, one entry per CDR3 protein. The sample has approximately 15,000 distinct CDR3 sequences; 2.1% are singletons. T cells were expanded from blood mononuclear cells for about 3 days with anti-CD3 OKT3 or CD3/CD28 beads. The CDR3 loop spans 16 amino acids. V lost 4 bases and J lost 4, with 14 bases in between. This sample is drawn from a study of beta chain bispecific antibodies for T cell cancers. Regarding the study as a whole: Normal T cells contributed less of the targeted TRBV signal than the leukemia cells did.

Sequences were obtained from healthy donor T cells cultured with leukemia cells. This clonotype was obtained from a human donor in good health. Some clones in this sample may be carry-over from other donors' samples. The chain combines TRBV12-3 or TRBV12-4 with TRBJ2-6, with a tentative D call TRBD1 (6 bases). The CDR3 bases are TGTGCCAGCAGTTCCGATCAGGGGCCCGGGGCCAACGTCCTGACTTTC. Amino acids: CASSSDQGPGANVLTF.